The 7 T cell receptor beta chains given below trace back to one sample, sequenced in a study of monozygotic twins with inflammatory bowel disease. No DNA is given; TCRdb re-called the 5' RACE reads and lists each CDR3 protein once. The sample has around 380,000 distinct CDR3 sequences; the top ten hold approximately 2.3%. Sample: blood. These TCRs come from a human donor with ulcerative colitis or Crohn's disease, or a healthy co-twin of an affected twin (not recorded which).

The CDR3 spells CASSELWVKRIQYF. This chain joins TRBV6-1 and TRBJ2-4. Germline lookup yields CDR1 MNHNS and CDR2 SASEGT. This CDR3 has 14 residues.

CDR3: CASSESKTPGQGANEQFF. This chain links TRBV10-1 with TRBJ2-1; TCRdb indicates TRBD1, and absent DNA this call remains unverified. This CDR3 comprises 18 residues. From germline, CDR1 is WNHNN and CDR2 SYGVQD (reference sequence).

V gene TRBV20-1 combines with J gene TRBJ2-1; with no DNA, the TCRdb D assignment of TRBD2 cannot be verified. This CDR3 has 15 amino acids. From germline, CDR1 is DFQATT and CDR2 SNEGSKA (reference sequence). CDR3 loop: CSASAPGLAGGRQFF.

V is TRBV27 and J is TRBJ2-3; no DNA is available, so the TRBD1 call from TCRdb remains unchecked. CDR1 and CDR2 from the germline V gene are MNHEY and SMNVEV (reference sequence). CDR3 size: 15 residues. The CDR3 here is CASSLSWQGADTQYF.

This CDR3 reads CASSQVGRLSGNTIYF. The chain is built from TRBV3-1 and TRBJ1-3. CDR1 and CDR2 from the germline V gene are LGHDT and YNNKEL (reference sequence). The CDR3 sequence is 16 residues long.

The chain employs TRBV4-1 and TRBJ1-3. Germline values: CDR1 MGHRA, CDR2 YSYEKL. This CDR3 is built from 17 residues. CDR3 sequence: CASSQALQVAAGNTIYF.

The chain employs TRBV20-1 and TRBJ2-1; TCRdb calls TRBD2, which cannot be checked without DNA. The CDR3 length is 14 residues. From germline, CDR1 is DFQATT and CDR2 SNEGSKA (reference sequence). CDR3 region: CSASLAGGGNEQFF.